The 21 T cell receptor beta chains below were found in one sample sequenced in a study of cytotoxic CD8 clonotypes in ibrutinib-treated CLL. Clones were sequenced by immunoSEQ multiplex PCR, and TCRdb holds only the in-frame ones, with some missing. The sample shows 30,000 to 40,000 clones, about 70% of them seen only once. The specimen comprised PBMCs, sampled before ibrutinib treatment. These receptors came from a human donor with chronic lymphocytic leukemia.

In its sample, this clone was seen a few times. CDR3 DNA: TGTGCCAGCAGTTTGCGAACAGTCACAAATCAGCCCCAGCATTTT. Its protein is CASSLRTVTNQPQHF. V gene TRBV28 combines with J gene TRBJ1-5; D gene ambiguous. V was trimmed by 3 bases and J by 4 bases, leaving 13 bases between them. Germline CDR1 reads MDHEN; CDR2 reads SYDVKM. CDR3 length: 15 residues.

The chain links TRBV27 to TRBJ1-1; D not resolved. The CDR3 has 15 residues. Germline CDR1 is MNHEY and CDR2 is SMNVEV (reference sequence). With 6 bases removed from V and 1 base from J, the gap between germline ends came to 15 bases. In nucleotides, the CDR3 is TGTGCCAGCAGCCTGCTAGGACCCACGAACACTGAAGCTTTCTTT. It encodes CASSLLGPTNTEAFF.

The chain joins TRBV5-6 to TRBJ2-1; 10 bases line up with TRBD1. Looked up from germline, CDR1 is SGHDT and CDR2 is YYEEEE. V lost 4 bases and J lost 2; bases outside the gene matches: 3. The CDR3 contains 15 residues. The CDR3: CASSGGTGAYNEQFF. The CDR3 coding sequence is TGTGCCAGCAGCGGCGGGACAGGGGCCTACAATGAGCAGTTCTTC.

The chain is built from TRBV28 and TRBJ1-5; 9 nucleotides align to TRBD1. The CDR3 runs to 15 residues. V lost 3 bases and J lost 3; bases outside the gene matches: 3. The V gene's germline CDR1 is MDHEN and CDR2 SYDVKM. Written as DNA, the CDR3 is TGTGCCAGCAGTTTGGGACAGGGAGACAATCAGCCCCAGCATTTT. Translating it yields CASSLGQGDNQPQHF.

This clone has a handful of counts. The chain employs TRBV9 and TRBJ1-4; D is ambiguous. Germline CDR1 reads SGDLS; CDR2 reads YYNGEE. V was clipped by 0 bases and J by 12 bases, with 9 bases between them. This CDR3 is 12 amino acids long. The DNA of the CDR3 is TGTGCCAGCAGCGTAGGGGGAGAAGAACTGTTTTTT. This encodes CASSVGGEELFF.

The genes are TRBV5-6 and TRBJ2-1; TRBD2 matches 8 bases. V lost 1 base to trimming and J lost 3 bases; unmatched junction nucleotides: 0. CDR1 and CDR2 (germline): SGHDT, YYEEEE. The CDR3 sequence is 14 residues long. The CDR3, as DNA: TGTGCCAGCAGCTTGCGGGAGGGCTACAATGAGCAGTTCTTC. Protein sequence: CASSLREGYNEQFF.

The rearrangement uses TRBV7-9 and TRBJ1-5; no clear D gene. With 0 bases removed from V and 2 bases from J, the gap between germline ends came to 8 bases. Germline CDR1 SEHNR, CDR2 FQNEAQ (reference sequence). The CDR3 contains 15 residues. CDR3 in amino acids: CASSLAGIGNQPQHF. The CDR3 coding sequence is TGTGCCAGCAGCTTAGCAGGGATCGGCAATCAGCCCCAGCATTTT.

The CDR3 spells CASRPGAFTGELFF. Here the CDR3 DNA reads TGTGCCAGTAGACCAGGGGCGTTCACCGGGGAGCTGTTTTTT. The rearrangement links TRBV19 to TRBJ2-2; maybe TRBD1 (6 bases). Germline CDR1 reads LNHDA; CDR2 reads SQIVND (reference sequence). V was cut by 6 bases and J by 4 bases, with 12 bases left in between. The CDR3 sequence is 14 residues long.

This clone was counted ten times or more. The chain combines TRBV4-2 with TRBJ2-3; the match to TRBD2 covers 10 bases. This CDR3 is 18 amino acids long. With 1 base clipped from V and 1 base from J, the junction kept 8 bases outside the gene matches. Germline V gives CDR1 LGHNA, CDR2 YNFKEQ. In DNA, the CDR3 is TGTGCCAGCAGCCAAGTGGCTAGCGGGAGCTTGGGCACAGATACGCAGTATTTT. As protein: CASSQVASGSLGTDTQYF.

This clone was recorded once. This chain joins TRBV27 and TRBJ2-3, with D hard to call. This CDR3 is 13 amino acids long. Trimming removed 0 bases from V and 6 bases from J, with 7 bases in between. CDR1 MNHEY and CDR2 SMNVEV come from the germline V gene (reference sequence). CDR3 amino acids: CASSLSTLDTQYF. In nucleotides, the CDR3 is TGTGCCAGCAGTTTATCCACGCTCGATACGCAGTATTTT.

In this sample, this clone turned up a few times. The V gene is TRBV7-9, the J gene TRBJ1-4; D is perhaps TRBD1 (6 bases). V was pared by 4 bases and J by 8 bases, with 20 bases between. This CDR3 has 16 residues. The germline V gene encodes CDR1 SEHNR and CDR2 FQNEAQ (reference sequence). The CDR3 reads CASSSPLDRSHEKLFF. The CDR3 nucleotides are TGTGCCAGCAGCTCCCCCCTAGACAGGAGTCACGAAAAACTGTTTTTT.

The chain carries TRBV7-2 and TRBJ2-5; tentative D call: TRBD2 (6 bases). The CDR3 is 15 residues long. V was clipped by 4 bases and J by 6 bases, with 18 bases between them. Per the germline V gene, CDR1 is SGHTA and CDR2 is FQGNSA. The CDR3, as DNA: TGTGCCAGCAGCTACTTGGTCCAGGGCGGGAAGACCCAGTACTTC. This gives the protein CASSYLVQGGKTQYF.

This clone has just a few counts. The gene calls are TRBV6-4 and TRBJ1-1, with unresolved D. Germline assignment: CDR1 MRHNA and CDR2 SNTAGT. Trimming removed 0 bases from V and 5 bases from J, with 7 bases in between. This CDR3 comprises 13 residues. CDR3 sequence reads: CASSDSSLTEAFF. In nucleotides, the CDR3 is TGTGCCAGCAGTGACTCATCCCTAACTGAAGCTTTCTTT.

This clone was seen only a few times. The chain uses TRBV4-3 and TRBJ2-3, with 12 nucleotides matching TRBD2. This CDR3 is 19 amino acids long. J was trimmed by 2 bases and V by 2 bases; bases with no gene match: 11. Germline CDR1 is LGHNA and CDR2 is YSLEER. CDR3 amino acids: CASSQLSSGTSGPTDTQYF. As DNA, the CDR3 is TGCGCCAGCAGCCAATTGTCCTCCGGGACTAGCGGGCCCACAGATACGCAGTATTTT.

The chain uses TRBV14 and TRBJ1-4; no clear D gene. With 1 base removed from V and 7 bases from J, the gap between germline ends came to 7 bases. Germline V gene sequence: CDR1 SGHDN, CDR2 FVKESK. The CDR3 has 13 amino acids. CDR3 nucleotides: TGTGCCAGCAGCCAAGCAACGGTTGAAAAACTGTTTTTT. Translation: CASSQATVEKLFF.

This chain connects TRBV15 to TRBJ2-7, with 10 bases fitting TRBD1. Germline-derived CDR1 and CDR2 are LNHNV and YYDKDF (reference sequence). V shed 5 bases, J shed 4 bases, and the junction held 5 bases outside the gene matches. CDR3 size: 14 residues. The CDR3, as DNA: TGTGCCACCAGCCTGTCGGGACAGGGGTACGAGCAGTACTTC. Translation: CATSLSGQGYEQYF.

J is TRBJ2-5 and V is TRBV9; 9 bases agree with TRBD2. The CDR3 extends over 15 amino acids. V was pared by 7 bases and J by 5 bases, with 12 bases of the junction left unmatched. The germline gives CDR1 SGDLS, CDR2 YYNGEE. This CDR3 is CASGESGGISETQYF. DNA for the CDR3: TGTGCCAGCGGGGAAAGCGGGGGGATTTCGGAGACCCAGTACTTC.

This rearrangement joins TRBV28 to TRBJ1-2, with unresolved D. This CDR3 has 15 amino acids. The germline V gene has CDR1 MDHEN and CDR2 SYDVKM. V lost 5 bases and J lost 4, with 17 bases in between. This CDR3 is CASSLKGTWGYGYTF. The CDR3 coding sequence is TGTGCCAGCAGTCTGAAGGGTACTTGGGGCTATGGCTACACCTTC.

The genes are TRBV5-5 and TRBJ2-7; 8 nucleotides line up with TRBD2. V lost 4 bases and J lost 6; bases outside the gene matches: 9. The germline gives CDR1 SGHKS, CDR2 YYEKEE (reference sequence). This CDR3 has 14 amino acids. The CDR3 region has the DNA TGTGCCAGCAGCGGTTTAGCGGGACTGGGCGAGCAGTACTTC. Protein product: CASSGLAGLGEQYF.

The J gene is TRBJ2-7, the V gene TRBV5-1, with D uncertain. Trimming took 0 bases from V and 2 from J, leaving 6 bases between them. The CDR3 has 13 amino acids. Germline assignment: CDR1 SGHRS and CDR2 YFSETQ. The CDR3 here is CASSLDPTYEQYF. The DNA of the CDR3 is TGCGCCAGCAGCTTGGACCCCACCTACGAGCAGTACTTC.

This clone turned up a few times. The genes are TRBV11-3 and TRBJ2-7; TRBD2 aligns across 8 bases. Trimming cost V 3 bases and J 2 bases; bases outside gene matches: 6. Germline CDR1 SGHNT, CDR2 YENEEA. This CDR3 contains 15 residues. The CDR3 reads CASSLSGSVPYEQYF. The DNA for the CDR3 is TGTGCCAGCAGCTTGAGCGGGAGCGTCCCCTACGAGCAGTACTTC.